The 8 T cell receptor beta chains below were found in one sample sequenced in a study of T cell responses to AZD1222 COVID-19 vaccine. Assay used: immunoSEQ multiplex PCR; TCRdb lists only in-frame clones, some missing. The data show 80,000 to 100,000 clones, 90% to 95% seen once. Sample: peripheral blood, taken 28 days after the second AZD1222 dose. The source of these receptors is an adult who received the AZD1222 COVID-19 vaccine.

The chain employs TRBV30 and TRBJ1-2; D uncertain. The germline gives CDR1 GTSNPN, CDR2 SVGIG (reference sequence). With 5 bases removed from V and 0 bases from J, the gap between germline ends came to 13 bases. This CDR3 has 14 amino acids. CDR3 nucleotides: TGTGCCTGGGGGCCCGACATGACTAACTATGGCTACACCTTC. It codes for CAWGPDMTNYGYTF.

The chain has TRBV12-5 and TRBJ2-7; D might be TRBD1 or TRBD2, each matching 7 bases. Deletions cut 7 bases from V and 0 bases from J, with 16 bases between. Germline-derived CDR1 and CDR2 are LGHNT and FRNRAP. The CDR3 consists of 15 residues. The CDR3 protein is CASVSGGGTSYEQYF. Written as DNA, the CDR3 is TGTGCTAGTGTCTCAGGGGGGGGAACCTCCTACGAGCAGTACTTC.

CDR3 region: CASSAPDRDNTGELFF. The CDR3 DNA reads as TGTGCCAGCAGCGCGCCGGACAGGGATAACACCGGGGAGCTGTTTTTT. The genes are TRBV5-4 and TRBJ2-2; TRBD1 matches at 8 bases. There are 16 residues in the CDR3. The V and J ends lost 4 bases and 2 bases, in that order; junction bases with no gene match: 7. The germline CDR1 and CDR2 sequences are SGHNT and YYREEE (reference sequence).

The chain combines TRBV11-2 with TRBJ2-3, with 8 bases fitting TRBD2. The V segment lost 5 bases and the J segment 8 bases; nucleotides outside the gene matches: 15. Germline-derived CDR1 and CDR2 are SGHAT and FQNNGV. The CDR3 runs to 16 residues. CDR3 sequence (DNA): TGTGCCAGCAGCCGAATCCCGGGACTAGACGCCCTTACGCAGTATTTT. It encodes CASSRIPGLDALTQYF.

CDR3 nucleotides: TGTGCCAGCAGCGTATCGGTCGGGGAAGAGACCCAGTACTTC. It codes for CASSVSVGEETQYF. The chain joins TRBV9 to TRBJ2-5; a weak D match, TRBD2 (5 bases). Trimming shortened V by 1 base and J by 3 bases, and 10 bases separated the two germline ends. CDR1 SGDLS and CDR2 YYNGEE come from the germline V gene. The CDR3 length is 14 residues.

The chain has TRBV5-1 and TRBJ1-2; the match to TRBD1 covers 7 bases. This CDR3 region has 14 residues. V lost 0 bases to trimming and J lost 8 bases; unmatched junction nucleotides: 7. Per the germline V gene, CDR1 is SGHRS and CDR2 is YFSETQ. The DNA of the CDR3 is TGCGCCAGCAGCTTGGAGGGACAGCCCGGGGGCTACACCTTC. Residues: CASSLEGQPGGYTF.

This clone has only a few counts. V gene TRBV6-5 combines with J gene TRBJ2-2, with 8 bases fitting TRBD1. The V segment lost 4 bases and the J segment 4 bases; nucleotides outside the gene matches: 2. The CDR3 covers 14 residues. The V gene's germline CDR1 is MNHEY and CDR2 SVGAGI. CDR3 coding DNA: TGTGCCAGCAGTTGGACAGGGCGCACCGGGGAGCTGTTTTTT. Translated: CASSWTGRTGELFF.

The chain recombines TRBV19 with TRBJ1-1; D is undetermined. Per the germline V gene, CDR1 is LNHDA and CDR2 is SQIVND (reference sequence). Trimming cost V 7 bases and J 1 base, with 13 bases left between them. The CDR3 is 14 residues long. CDR3 sequence reads: CASTKRAENTEAFF. CDR3 in DNA: TGTGCCAGTACCAAGAGAGCAGAGAACACTGAAGCTTTCTTT.